This entry concerns a single T cell receptor (beta chain). The antigen remains undetermined. The sample originates from a study of blood T cells in healthy people across ages. Overall study findings and caveats: Donors of long life had a larger count of naive CD4+ cells and greater diversity than aged donors.

Using a J-beta primer mix together with a sample-barcoded 5' primer, a second PCR was run for roughly 6 to 12 cycles. TCRdb recomputed calls from the 5' RACE reads with MiXCR, one row per CDR3 protein. This sample has 1 million or so distinct CDR3 sequences, with 20% to 25% found just once. Trimming shortened V by 4 bases and J by 3 bases, and 12 bases separated the two germline ends. Germline V gives CDR1 LGHDT, CDR2 YNNKEL (reference sequence). CDR3 length: 14 residues. This same sample was also taken into another study, of T cells of mothers and their children. That work adds: Using the M1S primer, the second PCR added sample barcodes along with 2-4 random nucleotides. The TCR beta CDR3 read count exceeded 9.5 million for each mother and was 2.5 million to 3 million for each child. Among related mother-child pairs, overlap was slightly higher than in unrelated pairs, though not significantly.

Material: blood. The TCR originated in a girl aged 2 to 10 in good health. The chain uses TRBV3-1 and TRBJ1-2, with no clear D. CDR3 region: CASSRRLQDYGYTF. CDR3 nucleotides: TGTGCCAGCAGCCGTCGTCTCCAGGACTATGGCTACACCTTC.